The rows below give T cell receptor beta chains drawn from one sample of a study of cytomegalovirus exposure and HLA in healthy donors. Measured with immunoSEQ multiplex PCR; TCRdb has only the in-frame clones, and not every one. The data show 120,000 or so clones, about 88% seen once. The specimen was PBMCs. These receptors all stem from a man aged 25-40 years in good health and CMV-seronegative. The conserved cysteine and the conserved F or W are not part of the CDR3 here.

cdr3_aa | j_call | v_call
ASSESGGAITEAF | TRBJ1-1 | TRBV18
ASSPRRGGELF | TRBJ2-2 | TRBV6-5
ASREGTPDTQY | TRBJ2-3 | TRBV10-2
ASSLERERTDTQY | TRBJ2-3 | TRBV7-2
ASSPRESSYEQY | TRBJ2-7 | TRBV18
ASSESTGEGTDTQY | TRBJ2-3 | TRBV10-2
ASSWAGNTEAF | TRBJ1-1 | TRBV5-1
ASSLLPGPGANVLT | TRBJ2-6 | TRBV5-8
SVPRADRTNTEAF | TRBJ1-1 | TRBV29-1
ASSAAGSAYNEQF | TRBJ2-1 | TRBV5-1
ASSGETSGIDEQY | TRBJ2-7 | TRBV19
ASSLSSGRQGETQY | TRBJ2-5 | TRBV5-4
ASTQGETQY | TRBJ2-5 | TRBV6-6
ASSPTGLFYGYT | TRBJ1-2 | TRBV27
ASSLEGSNTGELF | TRBJ2-2 | TRBV27
ASSHTSGGPEQY | TRBJ2-7 | TRBV5-5
ASSIDREVGYT | TRBJ1-2 | TRBV5-6
ASPPRGGEQY | TRBJ2-7 | TRBV2
SVAGQQTKASNYGYT | TRBJ1-2 | TRBV29-1
ASSPYSGNTIY | TRBJ1-3 | TRBV7-9
ASSQTGGFEQF | TRBJ2-1 | TRBV5-1
ASSLSTTGTHNYGYT | TRBJ1-2 | TRBV5-4
ASSLTANTIY | TRBJ1-3 | TRBV5-6
ASSESREYRSYNEQF | TRBJ2-1 | TRBV6-4
ASSVGGSSYEQY | TRBJ2-7 | TRBV9
ASSRGGSSYNEQF | TRBJ2-1 | TRBV27
ASSVGPSSGRAFVQY | TRBJ2-7 | TRBV9
ASSSTSGTIYEQY | TRBJ2-7 | TRBV19
ASSSLGLGDSNEQY | TRBJ2-7 | TRBV2
ASSDSRRQGARDTQY | TRBJ2-3 | TRBV25-1
ASSIYRSPQETQY | TRBJ2-5 | TRBV7-2
GGGLAGGSNEQF | TRBJ2-1 | TRBV2
ASSPGGGYEQY | TRBJ2-7 | TRBV18
ASKSSGSQETQY | TRBJ2-5 | TRBV19
ASSTWTGTHSYEQY | TRBJ2-7 | TRBV5-8
ASSEPQGANQPQH | TRBJ1-5 | TRBV5-1
ASSPWGEMNTEAF | TRBJ1-1 | TRBV6-5
ASSPDRGAYEQY | TRBJ2-7 | TRBV5-6
ASLLAHPYEQY | TRBJ2-7 | TRBV6-1
ASGGYRNQPQH | TRBJ1-5 | TRBV30
SASADRGTYEQY | TRBJ2-7 | TRBV29-1
ASSPLDRTASTDTQY | TRBJ2-3 | TRBV27
ASSLSGGEEETQY | TRBJ2-5 | TRBV5-1
ASSPRTSGAGRTVTQY | TRBJ2-3 | TRBV9
ASSEQSNSPLH | TRBJ1-6 | TRBV9
ASSLHGEKKQF | TRBJ2-1 | TRBV27
ASTSPGTASYEQY | TRBJ2-7 | TRBV6-1
AIGSGTGGKRVSGANVLT | TRBJ2-6 | TRBV10-3
ASSQDPPGTVNEKLF | TRBJ1-4 | TRBV4-1
ASRSGRAYNEQF | TRBJ2-1 | TRBV7-9
ASSQIENEQY | TRBJ2-7 | TRBV11-2
ASSLQKLVTEAF | TRBJ1-1 | TRBV19
ASSAGLEGEQF | TRBJ2-1 | TRBV6-1
ASSPRRAAYEQY | TRBJ2-7 | TRBV19
AGRGTYNEQF | TRBJ2-1 | TRBV30
ASTLTGASYEQY | TRBJ2-7 | TRBV5-6
ASQVVKGNTIY | TRBJ1-3 | TRBV19
ASSQRRGVGETQY | TRBJ2-5 | TRBV14
ASSIGGIGGYGYT | TRBJ1-2 | TRBV11-2